This T cell receptor (beta chain) was sequenced during a study of blood T cell repertoires in COVID-19. With V trimmed by 7 bases and J by 5 bases, 12 bases remained unmatched. Germline-derived CDR1 and CDR2 are SGHVS and FNYEAQ. CDR3 length: 15 residues. Profiling relied on immunoSEQ multiplex PCR, and the TCRdb table lists in-frame clones only, not all of them. Of roughly 220,000 clones in the sample, 85% were seen once. Sequenced sample: peripheral blood. The clonotype originates from a man aged 50 or older who had recovered from COVID-19. This chain links TRBV7-6 with TRBJ1-1; 8 bases fit TRBD1. As DNA, the CDR3 is TGTGCCAGCACCCGGTTTGACAGGGGTTTGACTGAAGCTTTCTTT. This translates into CASTRFDRGLTEAFF.